This is a list of T cell receptor beta chains from one sample in a study of T cells expressing NK-cell markers. TCRdb derives one entry per CDR3 protein from the 5' RACE reads, leaving out DNA. Recorded for this sample: 150,000 to 180,000 distinct CDR3 sequences. Specimen: blood T cells: a sorted CD56 or NKG2C T cell subset, CD4+ or CD8+ T cells, or bulk PBMC T cells (not recorded which). The receptors derive from a woman aged 45-60 years in good health. Both conserved end residues are part of each CDR3.

V,J,length,CDR3
TRBV7-2,TRBJ2-7,13,CASSLGGGNEQYF
TRBV12-2,TRBJ2-1,15,CASRLRRSSYNEQFF
TRBV12-5,TRBJ1-4,17,CASGFHLRDRTNEKLFF
TRBV27,TRBJ1-6,15,CASKAGLAGDSPLHF
TRBV7-3,TRBJ2-7,16,CASSSTPGLAVYEQYF
TRBV29-1,TRBJ1-1,12,CSVMEGNTEAFF
TRBV28,TRBJ2-2,14,CASSLVSVTGELFF
TRBV7-9,TRBJ2-1,13,CASSPWEGTEQFF
TRBV3-1,TRBJ2-5,15,CASSQGEGGWETQYF
TRBV6-5,TRBJ2-2,15,CASSPTGGHTGELFF
TRBV2,TRBJ2-5,14,CASSGLAIQETQYF
TRBV5-1,TRBJ2-5,14,CASRPGAVQETQYF
TRBV12-3/TRBV12-4,TRBJ1-5,13,CASSQGGNQPQHF
TRBV20-1,TRBJ2-7,18,CSARAAGTSGSERYEQYF
TRBV20-1,TRBJ2-1,15,CSARDSGGSYNEQFF
TRBV6-5,TRBJ2-3,16,CASSYTSGSITDTQYF
TRBV4-1,TRBJ2-1,16,CASSQVWEVVKNEQFF
TRBV11-2,TRBJ2-1,15,CASLLSGGRSREQFF
TRBV29-1,TRBJ1-4,14,CSVEGFGTDEKLFF
TRBV4-1,TRBJ1-1,16,CASSQDSFEMNTEAFF
TRBV7-9,TRBJ2-1,16,CASSLSDRPSYNEQFF
TRBV5-1,TRBJ2-7,16,CASSLGTGKSSGEQYF
TRBV28,TRBJ1-2,14,CASSPVRDDYGYTF
TRBV27,TRBJ2-1,15,CASSPKAGSYNEQFF
TRBV12-3/TRBV12-4,TRBJ2-3,16,CASSLIGGASTDTQYF
TRBV6-5,TRBJ1-3,14,CASSPTGEGNTIYF